This T cell receptor beta chain came from a study of human T cells and chemical hapten exposure. About the study: After 6 days, upper back 0.01% DPC patch tests were scored. Study-wide findings and caveats: Significantly greater numbers of large CDR3 similarity clusters came from expanded TCRs than from controls.

Trimming removed 0 bases at V and 6 bases at J, with 12 bases between. The germline CDR1 and CDR2 sequences are SGHRS and YFSETQ. The CDR3 is 14 amino acids. Time point noted: patch test 3, about 24 weeks after DPC sensitization. Treatment noted: therapeutic diphenylcyclopropenone sensitization with weekly scalp DPC. This clonotype was seen a few times. Its target is not known. MiXCR, applied by TCRdb to the RACE reads, yields one record per CDR3 protein. Here the sample spans 150,000 to 200,000 distinct CDR3 sequences, around 30% being singletons. V is TRBV5-1 and J is TRBJ1-2; possibly TRBD1 for D (6 bases). This clonotype was obtained from a woman in her late teens or twenties with alopecia areata. Some clones in this sample may be carry-over from other donors' samples. The specimen was whole blood, collected in connection with sensitization to the hapten diphenylcyclopropenone (DPC). The DNA of the CDR3 is TGCGCCAGCAGCTTGGGGACGGGGGCCGATGGCTACACCTTC. Its translation is CASSLGTGADGYTF.